The rows below give T cell receptor beta chains drawn from one sample of a study of blood T cell repertoires in COVID-19. The table came from immunoSEQ multiplex PCR; TCRdb's copy has only in-frame clones and leaves some out. Among fewer than 450,000 clones listed, more than 75% were seen once. The specimen was peripheral blood. These receptor sequences come from a woman aged 18-35 years who had recovered from COVID-19. Each CDR3 is given with its conserved first and last residue. The D gene is left open where the match is weak. Not every row has a clone size; where given, it reads once, few, many or a size class.

CDR3aa: CASSFGGTVSNEQFF
CDR3nt: TGTGCCAGCAGCTTTGGAGGGACAGTGTCCAATGAGCAGTTCTTC
abundance: NA
d_gene: NA
j_gene: TRBJ2-1
v_gene: TRBV5-8

CDR3aa: CARTGGPSGNTIYF
CDR3nt: TGTGCCCGGACCGGTGGGCCTTCTGGAAACACCATATATTTT
abundance: NA
d_gene: NA
j_gene: TRBJ1-3
v_gene: TRBV30

CDR3aa: CASSLVPSGRAYNEQFF
CDR3nt: TGTGCCAGCAGCTTAGTTCCTAGCGGGAGGGCCTACAATGAGCAGTTCTTC
abundance: NA
d_gene: TRBD2
j_gene: TRBJ2-1
v_gene: TRBV7-8

CDR3aa: CASSSRDKAFGVTEAFF
CDR3nt: TGTGCCAGCAGCTCACGGGACAAAGCCTTTGGGGTCACTGAAGCTTTCTTT
abundance: NA
d_gene: NA
j_gene: TRBJ1-1
v_gene: TRBV11-3

CDR3aa: CASKIRESEKLFF
CDR3nt: TGTGCCAGCAAGATCCGGGAGAGTGAAAAACTGTTTTTT
abundance: NA
d_gene: NA
j_gene: TRBJ1-4
v_gene: TRBV28

CDR3aa: CASSARQGTSGYTDTQYF
CDR3nt: TGTGCCAGCAGCGCGAGACAGGGGACTAGCGGTTACACAGATACGCAGTATTTT
abundance: NA
d_gene: TRBD2
j_gene: TRBJ2-3
v_gene: TRBV7-8

CDR3aa: CASSFYPTIYSNQPQHF
CDR3nt: TGTGCCAGCAGTTTCTACCCGACAATCTATAGCAATCAGCCCCAGCATTTT
abundance: NA
d_gene: NA
j_gene: TRBJ1-5
v_gene: TRBV28

CDR3aa: CASRIRTGGQSPLHF
CDR3nt: TGTGCCAGCAGGATCCGGACAGGGGGTCAGTCACCCCTCCACTTT
abundance: NA
d_gene: TRBD1
j_gene: TRBJ1-6
v_gene: TRBV6-5

CDR3aa: CASSPWTSGTNGELFF
CDR3nt: TGTGCCAGTAGTCCTTGGACTAGCGGGACAAACGGGGAGCTGTTTTTT
abundance: NA
d_gene: TRBD2
j_gene: TRBJ2-2
v_gene: TRBV19

CDR3aa: CASSLGQYQETQYF
CDR3nt: TGCGCCAGCAGCTTGGGGCAGTACCAAGAGACCCAGTACTTC
abundance: NA
d_gene: NA
j_gene: TRBJ2-5
v_gene: TRBV5-1

CDR3aa: CASGPGNSNQPQHF
CDR3nt: TGTGCTAGTGGTCCAGGGAATAGCAATCAGCCCCAGCATTTT
abundance: NA
d_gene: NA
j_gene: TRBJ1-5
v_gene: TRBV12-5

CDR3aa: CAWSPKGQNGYTF
CDR3nt: TGTGCCTGGAGTCCTAAGGGGCAAAATGGCTACACCTTC
abundance: NA
d_gene: NA
j_gene: TRBJ1-2
v_gene: TRBV30

CDR3aa: CASSWTGGDTEAFF
CDR3nt: TGTGCCAGCAGCTGGACAGGGGGTGACACTGAAGCTTTCTTT
abundance: NA
d_gene: TRBD1
j_gene: TRBJ1-1
v_gene: TRBV11-3

CDR3aa: CASSIQGMEAFF
CDR3nt: TGTGCCAGCAGTATCCAGGGGATGGAAGCTTTCTTT
abundance: NA
d_gene: NA
j_gene: TRBJ1-1
v_gene: TRBV6-5

CDR3aa: CASSLDPPKAEKLFF
CDR3nt: TGCGCCAGCAGCTTAGATCCGCCCAAAGCCGAAAAACTGTTTTTT
abundance: NA
d_gene: NA
j_gene: TRBJ1-4
v_gene: TRBV4-1

CDR3aa: CASSPRPGTGANVLTF
CDR3nt: TGTGCCAGCAGTCCAAGACCAGGGACTGGGGCCAACGTCCTGACTTTC
abundance: NA
d_gene: NA
j_gene: TRBJ2-6
v_gene: TRBV27

CDR3aa: CASSQDRPTRSGTDTQYF
CDR3nt: TGCGCCAGCAGCCAAGATCGGCCTACCCGGAGTGGAACAGATACGCAGTATTTT
abundance: once
d_gene: NA
j_gene: TRBJ2-3
v_gene: TRBV4-3

CDR3aa: CASSRGTDGYTF
CDR3nt: TGTGCCAGCAGTCGAGGGACTGACGGCTACACCTTC
abundance: NA
d_gene: NA
j_gene: TRBJ1-2
v_gene: TRBV6-5

CDR3aa: CASSGQGDRSPLHF
CDR3nt: TGTGCCAGCAGTGGACAGGGGGATAGATCACCCCTCCACTTT
abundance: NA
d_gene: TRBD1
j_gene: TRBJ1-6
v_gene: TRBV5-4

CDR3aa: CASSRLAGMNTGELFF
CDR3nt: TGTGCCAGTAGCCGTCTAGCGGGAATGAACACCGGGGAGCTGTTTTTT
abundance: NA
d_gene: TRBD2
j_gene: TRBJ2-2
v_gene: TRBV19

CDR3aa: CASSLLGASNEKLFF
CDR3nt: TGTGCCAGCAGTTTACTGGGGGCATCTAATGAAAAACTGTTTTTT
abundance: NA
d_gene: NA
j_gene: TRBJ1-4
v_gene: TRBV28

CDR3aa: CASSHAGDNEQFF
CDR3nt: TGCGCCAGCAGCCACGCGGGAGACAATGAGCAGTTCTTC
abundance: NA
d_gene: TRBD2
j_gene: TRBJ2-1
v_gene: TRBV4-1

CDR3aa: CASSPEGNSPLHF
CDR3nt: TGTGCCAGCTCACCCGAGGGTAATTCACCCCTCCACTTT
abundance: NA
d_gene: NA
j_gene: TRBJ1-6
v_gene: TRBV18

CDR3aa: CASTPGQGGTGELFF
CDR3nt: TGTGCCAGCACTCCGGGACAGGGGGGGACCGGGGAGCTGTTTTTT
abundance: once
d_gene: TRBD1
j_gene: TRBJ2-2
v_gene: TRBV9

CDR3aa: CASSPGLAGVTQYF
CDR3nt: TGTGCCAGCAGTCCCGGACTAGCGGGAGTTACGCAGTATTTT
abundance: once
d_gene: TRBD2
j_gene: TRBJ2-3
v_gene: TRBV27

CDR3aa: CASSIGTGSNEKLFF
CDR3nt: TGTGCCAGTAGTATCGGAACAGGCTCTAATGAAAAACTGTTTTTT
abundance: NA
d_gene: NA
j_gene: TRBJ1-4
v_gene: TRBV19

CDR3aa: CASREENTADTQYF
CDR3nt: TGCGCCAGCAGAGAAGAGAATACCGCGGATACGCAGTATTTT
abundance: NA
d_gene: NA
j_gene: TRBJ2-3
v_gene: TRBV10-2

CDR3aa: CASSPSGGKPYNEQFF
CDR3nt: TGTGCCAGCAGCCCCAGCGGCGGCAAACCCTACAATGAGCAGTTCTTC
abundance: NA
d_gene: NA
j_gene: TRBJ2-1
v_gene: TRBV11-3

CDR3aa: CASSLGPGTSGRASDTQYF
CDR3nt: TGCGCCAGCAGCCTAGGTCCCGGGACTAGCGGGAGGGCTTCAGATACGCAGTATTTT
abundance: NA
d_gene: TRBD2
j_gene: TRBJ2-3
v_gene: TRBV5-1

CDR3aa: CASSSPGQGYGYTF
CDR3nt: TGTGCCAGCAGTTCCCCGGGACAGGGCTATGGCTACACCTTC
abundance: NA
d_gene: TRBD1
j_gene: TRBJ1-2
v_gene: TRBV6-5

CDR3aa: CASGDRQNYGYTF
CDR3nt: TGTGCCAGTGGGGACAGGCAAAACTATGGCTACACCTTC
abundance: NA
d_gene: TRBD1
j_gene: TRBJ1-2
v_gene: TRBV19

CDR3aa: CAISESSLLRPLNEKLFF
CDR3nt: TGTGCCATCAGTGAGTCTTCTTTACTGCGTCCTCTCAATGAAAAACTGTTTTTT
abundance: NA
d_gene: NA
j_gene: TRBJ1-4
v_gene: TRBV10-3

CDR3aa: CASSTLAGGTYNEQFF
CDR3nt: TGCGCCAGCAGCACCTTAGCGGGAGGCACCTACAATGAGCAGTTCTTC
abundance: NA
d_gene: TRBD2
j_gene: TRBJ2-1
v_gene: TRBV5-1

CDR3aa: CASSLDRWGNYGYTF
CDR3nt: TGCGCCAGCAGCTTAGACAGATGGGGAAACTATGGCTACACCTTC
abundance: NA
d_gene: NA
j_gene: TRBJ1-2
v_gene: TRBV4-3

CDR3aa: CASSLEGTGETYGYTF
CDR3nt: TGTGCCAGCAGCTTAGAAGGGACAGGGGAGACCTATGGCTACACCTTC
abundance: NA
d_gene: TRBD1
j_gene: TRBJ1-2
v_gene: TRBV11-3

CDR3aa: CASSSYDSGNTIYF
CDR3nt: TGTGCCAGTAGTTCCTACGACAGCGGAAACACCATATATTTT
abundance: NA
d_gene: NA
j_gene: TRBJ1-3
v_gene: TRBV19

CDR3aa: CASSLGSLLINEQFF
CDR3nt: TGCGCCAGCAGCTTGGGTTCCCTCCTAATCAATGAGCAGTTCTTC
abundance: NA
d_gene: NA
j_gene: TRBJ2-1
v_gene: TRBV5-1

CDR3aa: CASSVGLFGGYTF
CDR3nt: TGTGCCAGCAGCGTTGGACTGTTCGGAGGCTACACCTTC
abundance: NA
d_gene: NA
j_gene: TRBJ1-2
v_gene: TRBV9

CDR3aa: CASSLVRGNSPLHF
CDR3nt: TGTGCCAGCAGCTTAGTCCGAGGGAATTCACCCCTCCACTTT
abundance: NA
d_gene: NA
j_gene: TRBJ1-6
v_gene: TRBV11-2